This paragraph covers one T cell receptor beta chain sequence. The specificity of this receptor is unknown. This may arise from a read error, as a much more abundant clone is one base away. The entry originates in a study of Graves' ophthalmopathy and Graves' hyperthyroidism (dated by TCRdb to the late 2010s). About the investigation overall: Peripheral blood was collected before any treatment was given, at the time of initial diagnosis. In total, 135 blood samples were TCR-sequenced: approximately 42 ophthalmopathy, some 75 hyperthyroidism and around 17 hyperthyroidism-to-ophthalmopathy patients. To explore V-J signatures distinguishing ophthalmopathy from hyperthyroidism, a discovery set of 100 patients (43 ophthalmopathy, roughly 55 stable hyperthyroidism) was enrolled. Following sample collection, hyperthyroidism patients were given methimazole at a starting dose of 30 mg daily, and ophthalmopathy patients were given high-dose intravenous methylprednisolone. To tell Graves' ophthalmopathy apart from Graves' hyperthyroidism, and to predict which patients would progress to ophthalmopathy, the study relied on TCR beta repertoire signatures. T-cell repertoires of thyroid tissue and blood were compared in five or six hyperthyroidism patients. The independent validation cohort included under 20 hyperthyroidism patients plus 17 patients who later progressed from hyperthyroidism to ophthalmopathy.

For repertoire sequencing, the TCR beta CDR3 regions were amplified from RNA transcripts. A first-round RT-PCR used HTBI primers with the Qiagen OneStep RT-PCR kit, followed by a second-round multiplex PCR, size selection and purification. The libraries underwent paired-end sequencing with 100 bp reads on an Illumina HiSeq2000. The authors processed their data as follows. Reads were processed with SOAPnuke, discarding reads with adapters, uncalled bases, mean Phred below 15, or no exact constant-primer or identifier match. High-quality paired reads were merged with COPE v1.2.5. Each unique nucleotide sequence was defined as a clonotype, and clonotypes were aligned to IMGT TRB V, D and J references with MiTCR v1.1. Only V-J combinations with frequency above 0.0001 were analysed, covering approximately 99% of repertoires. A TCR clonal expansion and chaos score per V-J combination was defined as the ratio of F50 clonal expansion to chaos observed in the TCRdist matrix. Features were reduced by Welch's t-statistics and random forest to roughly 14 V-J combinations, which fed a naive Bayes classifier. The similarity between thyroid and blood repertoires was quantified using the Morisita-Horn index. Starting from the raw public reads, TCRdb applied fastp trimming at Q25, assembled clones with MiXCR and retained in-frame beta chains. CDR3 protein sequences are deduplicated, and each keeps its most common genes and DNA. TCRdb, not the authors, supplied the V and J calls. This sample lists about 740,000 distinct CDR3 sequences; roughly 40% were detected once. The ten largest clonotypes hold approximately 46% of the sample.

General study outcomes and caveats: No statistical method was used to predetermine the sample size, and group allocation was not hidden from the investigators. Among expanded thyroid clonotypes with frequency above 0.001, most also showed up in blood, which suggests that blood repertoires may reflect the thyroid immune response. In validation, the model predicted ophthalmopathy progression with 55% to 71% sensitivity and 72.22% specificity; about a dozen predicted patients were CT-confirmed with GO in a median of approximately 6.5 months. In cross-validation, the 13-signature model distinguished ophthalmopathy from stable hyperthyroidism with nearly 90% sensitivity and just under 84% specificity, and in the test set the corresponding values were approximately 80% and 68%.

Patients with ophthalmopathy had moderately to severely active disease, with a Clinical Activity Score of 3 or more, a NOSPECS grade of 4 or more, and a disease duration of less than 3 months. Patients were excluded if they had other autoimmune diseases, uncontrolled infections, pregnancy or lactation. Diagnosis relied on clinical symptoms, serum thyroxine, TRAb, thyroid ultrasound and orbital computed tomography. PBMCs were isolated from more than 8 ml of fresh peripheral blood by Ficoll-Paque density gradient centrifugation. Total RNA was extracted with Trizol reagent and quality-checked on an Agilent 2100 Bioanalyzer. Reading the germline V gene (reference sequence) gives CDR1 LNHNV and CDR2 YYDKDF. The CDR3, from cysteine to phenylalanine, totals 16 residues. This entry keeps only the CDR3 DNA: 48 bases, framed from base 1. Relative to germline, V is 0 bases shorter and J is 2 bases shorter, with 14 bases between their ends.

Recombination joined TRBV15 with TRBJ2-7, and possibly TRBD2, on 6 matching bases. Sequenced: peripheral blood. The source is an adult man with Graves' ophthalmopathy. In nucleotides, the sequence is TGTGCCACCAGCAGAGATCTAGGACGGGGGACCTACGAGCAGTACTTC. Its product reads: CATSRDLGRGTYEQYF.